This TCR beta chain was recorded in a study of beta chain features in type 1 diabetes. CDR1 is SGHAT, CDR2 FQNNGV, per germline. V was cut by 2 bases and J by 1 base, with 8 bases left in between. This CDR3 contains 14 residues. Every isolated RNA sample was fully reverse transcribed, so sequencing captured expressed TCRB transcripts. Repertoires were generated with immunoSEQ multiplex PCR, while TCRdb's copy carries only in-frame clones and drops some. The sample shows fewer than 900,000 clones, under 20% of them seen only once. Sorted populations all had greater than 95% purity. The TCR sequence derives from a young woman in good health. The sequenced material came from naive CD4+ T cells from blood. The V call is TRBV11-2, the J call TRBJ1-1, with D tentatively TRBD1 (6 bases). CDR3 coding DNA: TGTGCCAGCAGCTTATCACAGGGGAACACTGAAGCTTTCTTT. Its translation is CASSLSQGNTEAFF.